What follows is one TCR beta chain and its context. The antigen remains undetermined. The entry originates in a study of radiotherapy plus CTLA-4 blockade in lung cancer. Overall study context: Objective responses were observed in about 17% of patients, and disease control was achieved by roughly 30%. Study observations and caveats: Clones derived from tumor TCRs expanded in blood after radiotherapy plus ipilimumab.

After removal of 3 bases from V and 5 bases from J, the junction contained 13 bases not matched to a gene. Germline-derived CDR1 and CDR2 are MDHEN and SYDVKM. The length of the CDR3 is 18 residues. Using immunoSEQ multiplex PCR, the repertoire was profiled, and TCRdb retains in-frame clones only, with some absent. The sample yields some 78,000 clones, around 87% seen once. Chemo-refractory metastatic non-small-cell lung cancer patients underwent focal radiation alongside CTLA-4 blockade with ipilimumab. The J gene is TRBJ2-3, the V gene TRBV28, with 11 positions matching TRBD2. The sequencing used peripheral blood, collected from a patient treated with radiotherapy plus ipilimumab. This receptor was taken from a human donor with non-small cell lung cancer who had a partial response to radiotherapy plus ipilimumab. In DNA, the CDR3 is TGTGCCAGCAGTTTTGTTAGCGGGAGGGCCAAGCGAGGAGATACGCAGTATTTT. This encodes CASSFVSGRAKRGDTQYF.